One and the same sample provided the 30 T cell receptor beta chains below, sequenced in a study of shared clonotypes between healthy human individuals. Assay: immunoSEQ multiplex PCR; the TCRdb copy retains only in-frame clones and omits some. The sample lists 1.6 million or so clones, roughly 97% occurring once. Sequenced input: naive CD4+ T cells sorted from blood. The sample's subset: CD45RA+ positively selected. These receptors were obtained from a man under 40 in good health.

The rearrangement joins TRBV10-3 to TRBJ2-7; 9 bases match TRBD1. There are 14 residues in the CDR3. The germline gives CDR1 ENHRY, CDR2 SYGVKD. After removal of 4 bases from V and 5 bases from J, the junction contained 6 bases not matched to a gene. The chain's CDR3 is CAISGGTGYHEQYF. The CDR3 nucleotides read TGTGCCATCAGTGGGGGGACAGGGTACCACGAGCAGTACTTC.

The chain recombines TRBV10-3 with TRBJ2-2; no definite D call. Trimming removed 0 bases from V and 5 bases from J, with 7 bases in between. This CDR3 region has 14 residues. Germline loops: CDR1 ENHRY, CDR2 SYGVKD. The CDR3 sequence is CAISESEDTGELFF. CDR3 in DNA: TGTGCCATCAGTGAGTCGGAAGATACCGGGGAGCTGTTTTTT.

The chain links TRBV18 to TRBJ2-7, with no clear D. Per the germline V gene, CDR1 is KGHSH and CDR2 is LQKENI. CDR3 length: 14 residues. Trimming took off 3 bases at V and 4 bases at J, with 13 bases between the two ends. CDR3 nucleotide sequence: TGTGCCAGCTCACCCGGAGCAACGACTTACGAGCAGTACTTC. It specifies CASSPGATTYEQYF.

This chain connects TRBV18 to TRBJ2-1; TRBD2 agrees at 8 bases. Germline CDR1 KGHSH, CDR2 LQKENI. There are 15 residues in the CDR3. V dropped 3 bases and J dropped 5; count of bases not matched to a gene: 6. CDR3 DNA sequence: TGTGCCAGCTCACCGAGACTAGCGAATAACAATGAGCAGTTCTTC. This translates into CASSPRLANNNEQFF.

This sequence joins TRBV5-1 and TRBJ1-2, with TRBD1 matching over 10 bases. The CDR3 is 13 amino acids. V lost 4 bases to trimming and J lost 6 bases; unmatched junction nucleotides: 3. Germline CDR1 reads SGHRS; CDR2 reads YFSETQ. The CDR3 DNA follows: TGCGCCAGCAGCCTGACAGGGGGCAATGGCTACACCTTC. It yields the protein CASSLTGGNGYTF.

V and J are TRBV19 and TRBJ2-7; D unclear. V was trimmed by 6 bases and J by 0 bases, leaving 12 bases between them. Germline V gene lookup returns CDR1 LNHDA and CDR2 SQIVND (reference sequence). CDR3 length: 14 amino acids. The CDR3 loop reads CASSQALSSYEQYF. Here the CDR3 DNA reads TGTGCCAGTAGCCAGGCCTTGAGCTCCTACGAGCAGTACTTC.

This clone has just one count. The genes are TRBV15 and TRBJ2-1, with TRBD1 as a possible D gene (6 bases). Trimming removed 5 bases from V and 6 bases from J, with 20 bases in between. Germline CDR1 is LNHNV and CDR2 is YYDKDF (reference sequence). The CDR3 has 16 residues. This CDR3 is CATSQGWASLSNEQFF. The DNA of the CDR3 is TGTGCCACCAGCCAGGGGTGGGCTAGTTTATCCAATGAGCAGTTCTTC.

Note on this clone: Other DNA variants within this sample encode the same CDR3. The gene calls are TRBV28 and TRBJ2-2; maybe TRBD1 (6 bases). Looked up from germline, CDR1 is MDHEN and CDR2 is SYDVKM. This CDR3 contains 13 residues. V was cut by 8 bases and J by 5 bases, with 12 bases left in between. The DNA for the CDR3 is TGTGCCAGCCGCGTACAGGGAACCGGGGAGCTGTTTTTT. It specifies CASRVQGTGELFF.

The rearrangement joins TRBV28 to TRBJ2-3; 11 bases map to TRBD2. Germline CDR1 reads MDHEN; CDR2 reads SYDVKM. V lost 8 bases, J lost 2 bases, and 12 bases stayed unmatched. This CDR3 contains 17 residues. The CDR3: CASDSPPTSGNTDTQYF. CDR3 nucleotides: TGTGCCAGCGATAGCCCACCGACTAGCGGGAACACAGATACGCAGTATTTT. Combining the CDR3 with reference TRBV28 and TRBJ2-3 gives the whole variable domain DVKVTQSSRYLVKRTGEKVFLECVQDMDHENMFWYRQDPGLGLRLIYFSYDVKMKEKGDIPEGYSVSREKKERFSLILESASTNQTSMYLCASDSPPTSGNTDTQYFGPGTRLTVL.

The DNA of the CDR3 is TGTGCCAGCAGCCAAGATAGGAGAGGCACAGATACGCAGTATTTT. Protein: CASSQDRRGTDTQYF. This chain uses TRBV14 with TRBJ2-3; D is unclear. The CDR3 is made up of 15 amino acids. The V gene's germline CDR1 is SGHDN and CDR2 FVKESK. Trimming cost V 0 bases and J 1 base, with 8 bases left between them.

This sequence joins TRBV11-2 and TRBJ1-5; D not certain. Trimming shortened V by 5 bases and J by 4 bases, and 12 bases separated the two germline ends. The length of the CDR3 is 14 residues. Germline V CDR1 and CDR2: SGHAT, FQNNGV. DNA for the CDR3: TGTGCCAGCAGCAGAGACGGGTTGAATCAGCCCCAGCATTTT. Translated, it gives CASSRDGLNQPQHF.

The DNA of the CDR3 is TGTGCCAGCACCCTCCGGGGTGGCTACACCTTC. It specifies CASTLRGGYTF. The rearrangement links TRBV11-2 to TRBJ1-2; D is ambiguous. From germline, CDR1 is SGHAT and CDR2 FQNNGV. V gave up 7 bases and J gave up 7 bases, with 10 bases separating them. CDR3 length: 11 amino acids.

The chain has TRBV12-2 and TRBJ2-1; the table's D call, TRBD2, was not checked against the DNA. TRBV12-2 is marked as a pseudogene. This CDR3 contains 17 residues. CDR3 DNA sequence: TGTGCAAGTCGCTTAAGCCCGGGGATCCGACGGGGAACCGAGCAGTTCTTC. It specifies CASRLSPGIRRGTEQFF.

The CDR3 loop reads CASSSGSGEQFF. The CDR3 DNA follows: TGTGCCAGCAGCTCCGGTTCGGGTGAGCAGTTCTTC. The J gene is TRBJ2-1, the V gene TRBV27; D gene uncertain. With 6 bases removed from V and 9 bases from J, the gap between germline ends came to 12 bases. This CDR3 region has 12 residues. Germline V gene sequence: CDR1 MNHEY, CDR2 SMNVEV (reference sequence).

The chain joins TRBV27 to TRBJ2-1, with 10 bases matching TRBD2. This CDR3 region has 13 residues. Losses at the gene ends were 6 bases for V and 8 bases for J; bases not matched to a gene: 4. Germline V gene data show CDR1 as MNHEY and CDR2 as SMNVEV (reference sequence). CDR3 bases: TGTGCCAGCAGACTAGCGGGATACCATGAGCAGTTCTTC. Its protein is CASRLAGYHEQFF.

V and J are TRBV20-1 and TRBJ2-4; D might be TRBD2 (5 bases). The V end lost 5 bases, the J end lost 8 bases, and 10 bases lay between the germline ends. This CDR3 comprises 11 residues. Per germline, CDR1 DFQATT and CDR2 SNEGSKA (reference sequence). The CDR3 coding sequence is TGCAGTGCTCCGAGGGAGCACATTCAGTACTTC. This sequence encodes CSAPREHIQYF.

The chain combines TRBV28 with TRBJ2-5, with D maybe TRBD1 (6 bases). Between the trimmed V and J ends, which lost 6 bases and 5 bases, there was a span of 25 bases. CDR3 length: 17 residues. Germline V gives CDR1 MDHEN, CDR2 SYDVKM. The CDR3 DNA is TGTGCCAGCAGACATTCGTCAATGTACAGGGCCCGGGAGACCCAGTACTTC. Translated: CASRHSSMYRARETQYF.

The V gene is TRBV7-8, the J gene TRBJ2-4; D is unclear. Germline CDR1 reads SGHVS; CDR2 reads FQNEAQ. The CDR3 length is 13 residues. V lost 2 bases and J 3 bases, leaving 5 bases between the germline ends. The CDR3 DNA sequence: TGTGCCAGCAGCTTAACGGACAAAAACATTCAGTACTTC. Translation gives CASSLTDKNIQYF.

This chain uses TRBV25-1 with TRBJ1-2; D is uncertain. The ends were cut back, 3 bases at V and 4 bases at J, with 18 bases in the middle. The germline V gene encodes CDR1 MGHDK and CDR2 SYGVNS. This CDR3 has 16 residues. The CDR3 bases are TGTGCCAGCAGTGACGAGAGGGCTCCGGAGCTCTATGGCTACACCTTC. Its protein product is CASSDERAPELYGYTF.

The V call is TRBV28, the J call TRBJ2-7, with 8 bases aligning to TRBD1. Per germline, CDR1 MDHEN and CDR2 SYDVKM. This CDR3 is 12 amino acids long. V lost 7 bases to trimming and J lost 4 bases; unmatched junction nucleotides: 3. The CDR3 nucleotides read TGTGCCAGCACGACAGGGGAATACGAGCAGTACTTC. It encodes CASTTGEYEQYF.

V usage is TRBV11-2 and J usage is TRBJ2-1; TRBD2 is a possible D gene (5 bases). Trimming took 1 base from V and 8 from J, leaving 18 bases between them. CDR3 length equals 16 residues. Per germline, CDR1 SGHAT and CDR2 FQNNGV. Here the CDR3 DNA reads TGTGCCAGCAGCTTAGGAGGCGGGCGGGTAGTGGATGAGCAGTTCTTC. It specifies CASSLGGGRVVDEQFF. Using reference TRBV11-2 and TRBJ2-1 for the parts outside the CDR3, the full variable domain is EAGVAQSPRYKIIEKRQSVAFWCNPISGHATLYWYQQILGQGPKLLIQFQNNGVVDDSQLPKDRFSAERLKGVDSTLKIQPAKLEDSAVYLCASSLGGGRVVDEQFFGPGTRLTVL.

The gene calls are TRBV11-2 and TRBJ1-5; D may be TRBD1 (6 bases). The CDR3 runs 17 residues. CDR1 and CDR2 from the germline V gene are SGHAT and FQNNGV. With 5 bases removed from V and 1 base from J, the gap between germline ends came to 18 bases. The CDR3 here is CASSRTQGSGSNQPQHF. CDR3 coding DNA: TGTGCCAGCAGCCGGACCCAGGGGTCCGGGAGCAATCAGCCCCAGCATTTT.

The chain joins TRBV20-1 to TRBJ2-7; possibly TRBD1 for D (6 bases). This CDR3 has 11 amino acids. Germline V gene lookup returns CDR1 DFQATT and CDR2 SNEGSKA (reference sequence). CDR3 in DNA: TGCAGCTACAGGGACCGGGGCGAGCAGTACTTC. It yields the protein CSYRDRGEQYF.

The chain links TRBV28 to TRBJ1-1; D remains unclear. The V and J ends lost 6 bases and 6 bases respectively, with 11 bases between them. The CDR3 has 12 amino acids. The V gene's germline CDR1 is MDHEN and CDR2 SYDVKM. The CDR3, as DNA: TGTGCCAGCAGCCAGGAGGTCGCTGAAGCTTTCTTT. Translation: CASSQEVAEAFF. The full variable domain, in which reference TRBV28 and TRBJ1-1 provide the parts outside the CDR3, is DVKVTQSSRYLVKRTGEKVFLECVQDMDHENMFWYRQDPGLGLRLIYFSYDVKMKEKGDIPEGYSVSREKKERFSLILESASTNQTSMYLCASSQEVAEAFFGQGTRLTVV.

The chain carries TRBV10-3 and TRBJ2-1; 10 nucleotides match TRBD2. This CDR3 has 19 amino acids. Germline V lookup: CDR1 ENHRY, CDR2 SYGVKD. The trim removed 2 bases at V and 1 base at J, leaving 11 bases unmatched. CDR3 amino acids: CAISEPMDLAGASYNEQFF. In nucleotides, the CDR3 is TGTGCCATCAGTGAGCCTATGGACCTAGCGGGAGCGTCCTACAATGAGCAGTTCTTC.

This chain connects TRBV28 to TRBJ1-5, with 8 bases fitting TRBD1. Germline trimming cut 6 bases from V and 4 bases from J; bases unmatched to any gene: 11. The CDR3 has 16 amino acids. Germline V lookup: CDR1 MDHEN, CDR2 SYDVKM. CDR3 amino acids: CASRLTGGTGNQPQHF. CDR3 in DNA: TGTGCCAGCAGGCTAACAGGGGGGACGGGGAATCAGCCCCAGCATTTT.

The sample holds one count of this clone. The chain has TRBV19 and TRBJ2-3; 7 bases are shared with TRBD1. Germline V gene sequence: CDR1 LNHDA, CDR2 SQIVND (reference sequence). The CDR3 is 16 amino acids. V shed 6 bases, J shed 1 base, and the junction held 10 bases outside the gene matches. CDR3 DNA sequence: TGTGCCAGTAGCCCGTCGACAGGGAGCGGCACAGATACGCAGTATTTT. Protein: CASSPSTGSGTDTQYF.

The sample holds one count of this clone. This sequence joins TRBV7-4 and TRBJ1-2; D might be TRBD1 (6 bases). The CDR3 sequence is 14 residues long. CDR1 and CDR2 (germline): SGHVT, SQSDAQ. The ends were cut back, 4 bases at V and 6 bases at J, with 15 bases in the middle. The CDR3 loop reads CASSSGVSTDGYTF. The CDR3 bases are TGTGCCAGCAGCTCAGGGGTAAGTACTGATGGCTACACCTTC.

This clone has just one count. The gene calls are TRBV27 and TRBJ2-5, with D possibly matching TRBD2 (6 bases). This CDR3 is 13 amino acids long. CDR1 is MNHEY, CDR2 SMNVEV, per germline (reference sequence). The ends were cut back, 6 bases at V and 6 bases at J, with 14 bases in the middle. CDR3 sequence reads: CASSSGLWKTQYF. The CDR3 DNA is TGTGCCAGCAGCTCGGGACTCTGGAAGACCCAGTACTTC.

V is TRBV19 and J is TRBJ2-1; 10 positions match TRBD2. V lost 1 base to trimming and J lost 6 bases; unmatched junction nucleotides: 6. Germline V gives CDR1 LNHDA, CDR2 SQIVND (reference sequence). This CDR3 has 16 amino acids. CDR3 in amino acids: CASSIGKVAGGNEQFF. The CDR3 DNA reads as TGTGCCAGTAGTATAGGGAAGGTAGCGGGGGGCAATGAGCAGTTCTTC.